This T cell receptor (beta chain) was recovered during a study of cytomegalovirus exposure and HLA in healthy donors. Notes on the study in general: Published work reported that the classifier diagnosed cytomegalovirus status with high specificity and sensitivity.

As concerns this clone: Its cognate antigen is unknown.

Amplification used 60 Vbeta primers and 13 Jbeta primers. Libraries were prepared by immunoSEQ multiplex PCR; TCRdb keeps only in-frame clonotypes and omits some of them. Of fewer than 200,000 clones in the sample, around 80% were seen once. This CDR3 contains 16 residues. CDR1 is MGHRA and CDR2 is YSYEKL in the germline V gene. The germline V and J ends were trimmed by 1 base and 0 bases, with 10 bases remaining between them. This receptor was identified in a man aged 35 to 55 in good health and CMV-seronegative. The sample taken for sequencing was PBMCs. V usage is TRBV4-1 and J usage is TRBJ2-1; D is unclear. This chain's CDR3 is CASSQAVVRSYNEQFF. The CDR3 nucleotides are TGCGCCAGCAGCCAAGCGGTGGTCCGCTCCTACAATGAGCAGTTCTTC.